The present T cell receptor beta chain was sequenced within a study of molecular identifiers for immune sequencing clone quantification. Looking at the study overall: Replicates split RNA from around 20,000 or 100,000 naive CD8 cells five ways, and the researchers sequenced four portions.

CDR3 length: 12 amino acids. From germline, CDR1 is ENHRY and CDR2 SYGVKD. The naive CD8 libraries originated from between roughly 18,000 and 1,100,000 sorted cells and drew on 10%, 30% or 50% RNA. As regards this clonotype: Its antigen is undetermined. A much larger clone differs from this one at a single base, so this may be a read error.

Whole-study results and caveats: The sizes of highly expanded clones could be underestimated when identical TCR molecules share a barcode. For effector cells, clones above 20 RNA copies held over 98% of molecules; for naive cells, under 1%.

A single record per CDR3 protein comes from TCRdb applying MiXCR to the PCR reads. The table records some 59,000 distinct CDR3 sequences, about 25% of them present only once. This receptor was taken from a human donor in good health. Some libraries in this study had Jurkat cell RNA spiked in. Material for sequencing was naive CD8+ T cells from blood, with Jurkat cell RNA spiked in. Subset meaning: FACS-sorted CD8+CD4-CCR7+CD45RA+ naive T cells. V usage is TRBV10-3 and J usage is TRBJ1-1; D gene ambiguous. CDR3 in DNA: TGTGCCATCAGTGATCAGTACACTGAAGCTCTCTTT. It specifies CAISDQYTEALF.